The rows below give T cell receptor beta chains drawn from one sample of a study of blood T cell repertoires in COVID-19. Assay used: immunoSEQ multiplex PCR; TCRdb lists only in-frame clones, some missing. Among hundreds of thousands of clones listed, about 88% were seen once. Sequencing input: PBMCs or T cells enriched from blood (not recorded which). The receptors shown here come from a woman aged 55-69 years who had recovered from COVID-19. Each CDR3 is given with its conserved first and last residue. The order of the fields is J gene, clone size, D gene, V gene, CDR3 DNA, CDR3 protein. A D gene is named only where the DNA matches it firmly. Rows may omit the clone size; those that give it use once, few, many or a size class.

j_gene: TRBJ1-6
abundance: -
d_gene: TRBD1
v_gene: TRBV24-1
CDR3nt: TGTGCCACCAGTGACCGCATTAATCTGACAGGGACACCCCTCCACTTT
CDR3aa: CATSDRINLTGTPLHF

j_gene: TRBJ2-1
abundance: -
d_gene: TRBD2
v_gene: TRBV30
CDR3nt: TGTGCCTGTTGGGCTAGCGGGCGCTGGGACAATGAGCAGTTCTTC
CDR3aa: CACWASGRWDNEQFF

j_gene: TRBJ2-1
abundance: -
d_gene: TRBD2
v_gene: TRBV9
CDR3nt: TGTGCCAGCAGCGTAGGACTAGCGGGGAGGAATGAGCAGTTCTTC
CDR3aa: CASSVGLAGRNEQFF

j_gene: TRBJ1-2
abundance: -
d_gene: TRBD1
v_gene: TRBV3-1/TRBV3-2
CDR3nt: TGTGCCAGCAGCCAGGGGACAGGGGAGGCCTATGGCTACACCTTC
CDR3aa: CASSQGTGEAYGYTF

j_gene: TRBJ1-1
abundance: -
d_gene: TRBD1
v_gene: TRBV7-2
CDR3nt: TGTGCCAGCAGCTTAAGGACAGGTGGGGTAAAGACTGAAGCTTTCTTT
CDR3aa: CASSLRTGGVKTEAFF

j_gene: TRBJ1-1
abundance: -
d_gene: -
v_gene: TRBV5-1
CDR3nt: TGCGCCAGCAGCTTGGTGTCAGGGAAGGACGCTTTCTTT
CDR3aa: CASSLVSGKDAFF

j_gene: TRBJ1-6
abundance: -
d_gene: -
v_gene: TRBV18
CDR3nt: TGTGCCAGCTCACCGCGGGCACAGTCCGTTTCACCCCTCCACTTT
CDR3aa: CASSPRAQSVSPLHF

j_gene: TRBJ1-2
abundance: -
d_gene: TRBD1
v_gene: TRBV6-5
CDR3nt: TGTGCCATTAACCGACAGGGGGGGAGGGGTGGCTACACCTTC
CDR3aa: CAINRQGGRGGYTF

j_gene: TRBJ2-1
abundance: -
d_gene: TRBD1
v_gene: TRBV2
CDR3nt: TGTGCCAGCAGTGATGAGCAGGGGGCTTACAATGAGCAGTTCTTC
CDR3aa: CASSDEQGAYNEQFF

j_gene: TRBJ1-5
abundance: -
d_gene: -
v_gene: TRBV2
CDR3nt: TGTGCCAGCAGTGAGATGACAGCATGGCATTTT
CDR3aa: CASSEMTAWHF

j_gene: TRBJ1-1
abundance: -
d_gene: -
v_gene: TRBV2
CDR3nt: TGTGCCAGCAGATTGAGGGAGACCGACGTGAACACTGAAGCTTTCTTT
CDR3aa: CASRLRETDVNTEAFF

j_gene: TRBJ1-1
abundance: -
d_gene: -
v_gene: TRBV5-1
CDR3nt: TGCGCCAGCAGCTTGGATGGGCGAGAGACTGAAGCTTTCTTT
CDR3aa: CASSLDGRETEAFF

j_gene: TRBJ1-1
abundance: few
d_gene: TRBD1
v_gene: TRBV6-1
CDR3nt: TGTGCCAGCAGTGACTACAGGGGGCCTGGGAACACTGAAGCTTTCTTT
CDR3aa: CASSDYRGPGNTEAFF

j_gene: TRBJ2-3
abundance: -
d_gene: -
v_gene: TRBV11-2
CDR3nt: TGTGCCAGCAGCGCCGGGAGCACAGATACGCAGTATTTT
CDR3aa: CASSAGSTDTQYF

j_gene: TRBJ1-6
abundance: -
d_gene: TRBD1
v_gene: TRBV27
CDR3nt: TGTGCCAGCAGATTGGACAGGTTTTATTCACCCCTCCACTTT
CDR3aa: CASRLDRFYSPLHF

j_gene: TRBJ2-5
abundance: -
d_gene: -
v_gene: TRBV2
CDR3nt: TGTGCCAGCAGTGAGACTACCCAAGAGACCCAGTACTTC
CDR3aa: CASSETTQETQYF

j_gene: TRBJ2-7
abundance: -
d_gene: -
v_gene: TRBV29-1
CDR3nt: TGCAGCGTTGAAAATTTCGCGACAGGCCACGAGCAGTACTTC
CDR3aa: CSVENFATGHEQYF

j_gene: TRBJ2-3
abundance: -
d_gene: TRBD2
v_gene: TRBV7-2
CDR3nt: TGTGCCAGCAGCTTGACCCTAGCGGTGGGGACAGATACGCAGTATTTT
CDR3aa: CASSLTLAVGTDTQYF

j_gene: TRBJ2-3
abundance: -
d_gene: -
v_gene: TRBV6-4
CDR3nt: TGTGCCAGCAGAGAGACAGTTTCTAGCACAGATACGCAGTATTTT
CDR3aa: CASRETVSSTDTQYF

j_gene: TRBJ1-4
abundance: -
d_gene: TRBD1
v_gene: TRBV3-1/TRBV3-2
CDR3nt: TGTGCCAGCAGCCAAAGACAGGGGAGGGCTAATGAAAAACTGTTTTTT
CDR3aa: CASSQRQGRANEKLFF

j_gene: TRBJ2-1
abundance: -
d_gene: TRBD2
v_gene: TRBV5-1
CDR3nt: TGCGCCAGCAGCTTGTTAGCGGGGACCTCCTACAATGAGCAGTTCTTC
CDR3aa: CASSLLAGTSYNEQFF

j_gene: TRBJ1-2
abundance: -
d_gene: -
v_gene: TRBV4-1
CDR3nt: TGCGCCAGCAGCTATTTGGGCACACTCACCTCTGGCTACACCTTC
CDR3aa: CASSYLGTLTSGYTF

j_gene: TRBJ1-2
abundance: -
d_gene: -
v_gene: TRBV6-5
CDR3nt: TGTGCCAGCAGCAGGGGCACGGATGGCTACACCTTC
CDR3aa: CASSRGTDGYTF

j_gene: TRBJ1-5
abundance: -
d_gene: TRBD1
v_gene: TRBV3-1/TRBV3-2
CDR3nt: TGTGCCAGCAGCCAAGGACAGGGGAATCAGCCCCAGCATTTT
CDR3aa: CASSQGQGNQPQHF

j_gene: TRBJ1-3
abundance: -
d_gene: -
v_gene: TRBV3-1/TRBV3-2
CDR3nt: TGTGCCAGCAGCCCCAGGACAGTAACGCACACCATATATTTT
CDR3aa: CASSPRTVTHTIYF

j_gene: TRBJ1-4
abundance: -
d_gene: -
v_gene: TRBV3-1/TRBV3-2
CDR3nt: TGTGCCAGCAGCCATAGTGACAGATCAGGACGAAAACTGTTTTTT
CDR3aa: CASSHSDRSGRKLFF

j_gene: TRBJ1-1
abundance: few
d_gene: -
v_gene: TRBV11-2
CDR3nt: TGTGCCAGCAGGAGCAGGATGGGCATCACTGAAGCTTTCTTT
CDR3aa: CASRSRMGITEAFF

j_gene: TRBJ2-2
abundance: -
d_gene: -
v_gene: TRBV7-9
CDR3nt: TGTGCCAGCAGCTTAGGGGGATCAGGGGTCACCGGGGAGCTGTTTTTT
CDR3aa: CASSLGGSGVTGELFF

j_gene: TRBJ1-2
abundance: few
d_gene: -
v_gene: TRBV6-5
CDR3nt: TGTGCCAGCCGGCCTTCGACAGGCTCCTATGGCTACACCTTC
CDR3aa: CASRPSTGSYGYTF

j_gene: TRBJ1-4
abundance: -
d_gene: TRBD1
v_gene: TRBV10-1
CDR3nt: TGCGCCAGCAGTGAGACAGGGGCGGATGAAAAACTGTTTTTT
CDR3aa: CASSETGADEKLFF

j_gene: TRBJ1-2
abundance: -
d_gene: -
v_gene: TRBV5-4
CDR3nt: TGTGCCAGCAGCGACGCAGAAAGGAGGGTCGGCTACACCTTC
CDR3aa: CASSDAERRVGYTF

j_gene: TRBJ1-5
abundance: -
d_gene: -
v_gene: TRBV5-1
CDR3nt: TGCGCCAGCAGCCCGGGGGGGTCGGATCAGCCCCAGCATTTT
CDR3aa: CASSPGGSDQPQHF

j_gene: TRBJ2-3
abundance: -
d_gene: -
v_gene: TRBV6-5
CDR3nt: TGTGCCAGCAGTTACTCGGGGGGAGTTAGCACAGATACGCAGTATTTT
CDR3aa: CASSYSGGVSTDTQYF

j_gene: TRBJ2-3
abundance: -
d_gene: -
v_gene: TRBV5-1
CDR3nt: TGCGCCAGCAGCTTCAGGGGAAGGAAGAGCACAGATACGCAGTATTTT
CDR3aa: CASSFRGRKSTDTQYF

j_gene: TRBJ1-5
abundance: -
d_gene: TRBD1
v_gene: TRBV27
CDR3nt: TGTGCCAGCAGTTTAGGGGCAGGGGGTATTCAGCCCCAGCATTTT
CDR3aa: CASSLGAGGIQPQHF

j_gene: TRBJ2-3
abundance: -
d_gene: -
v_gene: TRBV2
CDR3nt: TGTGCCAGCACCGAAACGGGGGGCACGCAGTATTTT
CDR3aa: CASTETGGTQYF

j_gene: TRBJ1-1
abundance: -
d_gene: -
v_gene: TRBV19
CDR3nt: TGTGCCACCTTCAGAAACACTGAAGCTTTCTTT
CDR3aa: CATFRNTEAFF

j_gene: TRBJ2-2
abundance: -
d_gene: -
v_gene: TRBV5-4
CDR3nt: TGTGCCAGCAGCTTGGTACAGGCGGCCCCCGGGGAGCTGTTTTTT
CDR3aa: CASSLVQAAPGELFF

j_gene: TRBJ1-5
abundance: -
d_gene: -
v_gene: TRBV6-1
CDR3nt: TGTGCCAGCAGTGAAGTGATGCGAGGACTTAATGCTTATCAGCCCCAGCATTTT
CDR3aa: CASSEVMRGLNAYQPQHF

j_gene: TRBJ1-2
abundance: -
d_gene: -
v_gene: TRBV6-5
CDR3nt: TGTGCCGGTACGGGGGGCGTCAATGGCTACACCTTC
CDR3aa: CAGTGGVNGYTF

j_gene: TRBJ2-7
abundance: -
d_gene: -
v_gene: TRBV3-1/TRBV3-2
CDR3nt: TGTGCCAGCAGTAAACGGGGATCCTACGAGCAGTACTTC
CDR3aa: CASSKRGSYEQYF

j_gene: TRBJ1-1
abundance: -
d_gene: TRBD1
v_gene: TRBV28
CDR3nt: TGTGCCAGCCGTAACTGGGACAGACAAGCTTTCTTT
CDR3aa: CASRNWDRQAFF

j_gene: TRBJ2-7
abundance: -
d_gene: TRBD1
v_gene: TRBV5-6
CDR3nt: TGTGCCAGCAGTTTCTGGGTCGGACAGGGGGCCTACGAGCAGTACTTC
CDR3aa: CASSFWVGQGAYEQYF

j_gene: TRBJ2-3
abundance: -
d_gene: -
v_gene: TRBV7-8
CDR3nt: TGTGCCAGCAGCACTACAAGCACAGATACGCAGTATTTT
CDR3aa: CASSTTSTDTQYF

j_gene: TRBJ1-1
abundance: once
d_gene: -
v_gene: TRBV29-1
CDR3nt: TGCAGCGTTGAACGGGGGACTGGAAACACTGAAGCTTTCTTT
CDR3aa: CSVERGTGNTEAFF

j_gene: TRBJ1-5
abundance: few
d_gene: -
v_gene: TRBV28
CDR3nt: TGTGCCAGCAGGGGAGGGGGACGAAATCAGCCCCAGCATTTT
CDR3aa: CASRGGGRNQPQHF

j_gene: TRBJ1-1
abundance: -
d_gene: TRBD1
v_gene: TRBV10-3
CDR3nt: TGTGCCATCAGTGACCCGGACAGGGGGCGCGTCTCTGAAGCTTTCTTT
CDR3aa: CAISDPDRGRVSEAFF

j_gene: TRBJ1-1
abundance: -
d_gene: -
v_gene: TRBV29-1
CDR3nt: TGCAGCGTTGCCCAGGGTGAAGCTTTCTTT
CDR3aa: CSVAQGEAFF

j_gene: TRBJ1-4
abundance: -
d_gene: -
v_gene: TRBV6-5
CDR3nt: TGTGCCAGCAGTTACATTAGCCAGGGTAAAGAAAAACTGTTTTTT
CDR3aa: CASSYISQGKEKLFF

j_gene: TRBJ1-1
abundance: once
d_gene: -
v_gene: TRBV7-9
CDR3nt: TGTGCCAGCAGTTCTCCAGGGGCAATGAACACTGAAGCTTTCTTT
CDR3aa: CASSSPGAMNTEAFF

j_gene: TRBJ2-2
abundance: -
d_gene: -
v_gene: TRBV27
CDR3nt: TGTGCCAGCAGTTTATTCCCGGGGTTGAACACCGGGGAGCTGTTTTTT
CDR3aa: CASSLFPGLNTGELFF

j_gene: TRBJ2-3
abundance: -
d_gene: TRBD1
v_gene: TRBV3-1/TRBV3-2
CDR3nt: TGTGCCAGCAGCCAAACGTGGGACAGTTACACAGATACGCAGTATTTT
CDR3aa: CASSQTWDSYTDTQYF

j_gene: TRBJ2-5
abundance: -
d_gene: -
v_gene: TRBV5-1
CDR3nt: TGCGCCAGCAGCCTGGTGGGCCCTCCTCGAGAGACCCAGTACTTC
CDR3aa: CASSLVGPPRETQYF